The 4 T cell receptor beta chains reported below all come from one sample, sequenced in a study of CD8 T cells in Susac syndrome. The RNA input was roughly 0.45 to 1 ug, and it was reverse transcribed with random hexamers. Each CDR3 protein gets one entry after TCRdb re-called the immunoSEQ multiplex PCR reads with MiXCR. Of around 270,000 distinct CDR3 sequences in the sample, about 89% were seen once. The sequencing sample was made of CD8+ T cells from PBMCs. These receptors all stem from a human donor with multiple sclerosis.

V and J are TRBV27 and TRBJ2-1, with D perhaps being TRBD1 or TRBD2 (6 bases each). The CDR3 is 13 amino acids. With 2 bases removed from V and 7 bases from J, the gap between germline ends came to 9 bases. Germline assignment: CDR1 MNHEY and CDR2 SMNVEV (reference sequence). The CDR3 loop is CASSLLGGNEQFF. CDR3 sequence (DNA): TGTGCCAGCAGTTTACTAGGGGGGAATGAGCAGTTCTTC.

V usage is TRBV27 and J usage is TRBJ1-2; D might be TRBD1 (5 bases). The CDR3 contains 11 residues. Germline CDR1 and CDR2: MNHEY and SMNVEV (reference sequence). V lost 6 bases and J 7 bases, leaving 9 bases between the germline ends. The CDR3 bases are TGTGCCAGCAGCCAGGGATCTGGCTACACCTTC. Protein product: CASSQGSGYTF.

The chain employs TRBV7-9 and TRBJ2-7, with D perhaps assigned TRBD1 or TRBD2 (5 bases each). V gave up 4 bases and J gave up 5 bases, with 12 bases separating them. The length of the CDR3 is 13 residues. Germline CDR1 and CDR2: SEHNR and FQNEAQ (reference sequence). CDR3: CASSSVLGDEQYF. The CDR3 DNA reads TGTGCCAGCAGCTCCGTCCTGGGGGACGAGCAGTACTTC.

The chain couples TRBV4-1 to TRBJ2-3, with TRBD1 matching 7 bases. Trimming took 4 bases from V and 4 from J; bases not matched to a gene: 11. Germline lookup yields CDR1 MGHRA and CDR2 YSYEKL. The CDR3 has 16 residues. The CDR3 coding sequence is TGCGCCAGCAGCCTTCGACAGGGAAGGTGGGCAGATACGCAGTATTTT. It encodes CASSLRQGRWADTQYF.